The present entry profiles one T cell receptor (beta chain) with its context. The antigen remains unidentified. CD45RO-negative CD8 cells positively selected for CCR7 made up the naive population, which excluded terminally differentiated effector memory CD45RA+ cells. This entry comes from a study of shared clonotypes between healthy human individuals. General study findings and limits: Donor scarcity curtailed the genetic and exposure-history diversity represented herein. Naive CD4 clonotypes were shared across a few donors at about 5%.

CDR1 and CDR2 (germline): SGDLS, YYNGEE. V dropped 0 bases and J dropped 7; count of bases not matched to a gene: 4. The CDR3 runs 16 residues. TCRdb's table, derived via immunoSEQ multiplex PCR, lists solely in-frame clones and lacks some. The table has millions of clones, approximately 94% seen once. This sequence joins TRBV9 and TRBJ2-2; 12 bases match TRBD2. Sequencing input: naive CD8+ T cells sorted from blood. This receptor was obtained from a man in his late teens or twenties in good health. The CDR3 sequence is CASSVGLAGVVGELFF. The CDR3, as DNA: TGTGCCAGCAGCGTAGGACTAGCGGGAGTCGTCGGGGAGCTGTTTTTT.